The 16 T cell receptor beta chains given below trace back to one sample, sequenced in a study of OX40 agonist ivuxolimab in advanced cancers. Profiled with immunoSEQ multiplex PCR; TCRdb holds only in-frame clones, not every one. Here the sample spans around 100,000 clones, 91% being singletons. The source was CD4+ or CD8+ T cells sorted from blood, collected in a trial of the OX40 agonist ivuxolimab. The source is an adult with an advanced solid tumor such as melanoma, head and neck, liver or kidney cancer.

A remark on this clone: This specimen includes other DNA sequences encoding the same CDR3. The chain employs TRBV15 and TRBJ2-7; D ambiguous. The CDR3 covers 14 residues. Looked up from germline, CDR1 is LNHNV and CDR2 is YYDKDF (reference sequence). The V end was cut by 0 bases, the J end by 1 base, with 7 bases between. The CDR3 bases are TGTGCCACCAGCAGAGATCCTGGGTCCTACGAGCAGTACTTC. Its translation is CATSRDPGSYEQYF.

The rearrangement uses TRBV4-1 and TRBJ2-5, with a tentative D call TRBD1 (6 bases). V was pared by 0 bases and J by 2 bases, with 10 bases between. CDR3 length: 15 amino acids. The germline V gene encodes CDR1 MGHRA and CDR2 YSYEKL. The CDR3 sequence: CASSQEHRAQETQYF. CDR3 nucleotide sequence: TGCGCCAGCAGCCAAGAGCACAGGGCGCAAGAGACCCAGTACTTC.

The chain joins TRBV28 to TRBJ2-7; tentatively, D is TRBD1 (6 bases). The V end lost 6 bases, the J end lost 2 bases, and 17 bases lay between the germline ends. The CDR3 consists of 15 residues. Germline assignment: CDR1 MDHEN and CDR2 SYDVKM. The CDR3 spells CASSPRGSGAYEQYF. The DNA for the CDR3 is TGTGCCAGCAGCCCCAGGGGCAGCGGAGCCTACGAGCAGTACTTC.

This rearrangement joins TRBV11-1 to TRBJ2-7; 7 nucleotides agree with TRBD2. V was pared by 3 bases and J by 3 bases, with 8 bases of the junction left unmatched. This CDR3 has 15 amino acids. Germline CDR1 and CDR2: SGHAT and FQDESV (reference sequence). CDR3 DNA sequence: TGTGCCAGCAGCTTCGCGGGGAGGGTAGGCTACGAGCAGTACTTC. This sequence encodes CASSFAGRVGYEQYF.

The chain is built from TRBV27 and TRBJ1-2, with TRBD1 matching 7 bases. The trim removed 6 bases at V and 1 base at J, leaving 8 bases unmatched. Germline V gene data show CDR1 as MNHEY and CDR2 as SMNVEV (reference sequence). The length of the CDR3 is 15 residues. The CDR3 is CASSQGGQNNYGYTF. CDR3 sequence (DNA): TGTGCCAGCAGCCAGGGGGGACAGAATAACTATGGCTACACCTTC.

The chain recombines TRBV7-2 with TRBJ1-4; 7 bases match TRBD1. From germline, CDR1 is SGHTA and CDR2 FQGNSA. This CDR3 comprises 13 residues. V was pared by 5 bases and J by 10 bases, with 7 bases of the junction left unmatched. The CDR3 spells CASSLGQEGKLFF. The CDR3, as DNA: TGTGCCAGCAGCCTCGGACAGGAAGGAAAACTGTTTTTT.

The genes are TRBV5-4 and TRBJ1-3; no clear D gene. The CDR3 has 15 residues. V was shortened by 0 bases and J by 2 bases, with 9 bases between the two germline ends. Germline CDR1 SGHNT, CDR2 YYREEE (reference sequence). CDR3 DNA sequence: TGTGCCAGCAGCTTGGATTCGGGTGCTGGAAACACCATATATTTT. Its translation: CASSLDSGAGNTIYF.

The chain links TRBV7-9 to TRBJ2-1; 9 nucleotides match TRBD2. Germline CDR1 reads SEHNR; CDR2 reads FQNEAQ (reference sequence). The length of the CDR3 is 17 residues. J gave up 3 bases and V 0 bases, and 6 bases lay outside the gene matches. The CDR3 DNA sequence: TGTGCCAGCAGCTTAGCGATGAGGACTAGCGTCTACAATGAGCAGTTCTTC. Protein: CASSLAMRTSVYNEQFF. Full variable domain (outside the CDR3, taken from reference TRBV7-9 and TRBJ2-1): DTGVSQNPRHKITKRGQNVTFRCDPISEHNRLYWYRQTLGQGPEFLTYFQNEAQLEKSRLLSDRFSAERPKGSFSTLEIQRTEQGDSAMYLCASSLAMRTSVYNEQFFGPGTRLTVL.

The rearrangement links TRBV11-2 to TRBJ2-3; maybe TRBD1 (5 bases). V was shortened by 0 bases and J by 2 bases, with 6 bases between the two germline ends. The CDR3 runs 14 residues. Germline CDR1 and CDR2: SGHAT and FQNNGV. The CDR3 DNA is TGTGCCAGCAGCTTAGACAGGGACACAGATACGCAGTATTTT. Translated: CASSLDRDTDTQYF.

The V and J genes are TRBV10-3 and TRBJ2-7, with 11 bases aligning to TRBD1. In germline, CDR1 is ENHRY, CDR2 SYGVKD. Trimming at V came to 2 bases and at J to 11 bases, leaving 11 bases not matched to a gene. This CDR3 contains 15 residues. The CDR3 region has the DNA TGTGCCATCAGTGAGAAGGACAGGGGGCAACAGAGGGAGTACTTC. This gives the protein CAISEKDRGQQREYF.

The chain combines TRBV5-6 with TRBJ2-2, with D unclear. V gave up 1 base and J gave up 4 bases, with 5 bases separating them. The CDR3 has 13 residues. CDR1 SGHDT and CDR2 YYEEEE come from the germline V gene. The CDR3 reads CASSLSVTGELFF. DNA for the CDR3: TGTGCCAGCAGCTTGTCCGTCACCGGGGAGCTGTTTTTT.

V and J are TRBV27 and TRBJ2-7; D is perhaps TRBD2 (5 bases). This CDR3 comprises 19 residues. Germline V gives CDR1 MNHEY, CDR2 SMNVEV (reference sequence). Trimming cost V 5 bases and J 3 bases, with 29 bases left between them. CDR3 residues: CASSPPPELVESWNYEQYF. The DNA for the CDR3 is TGTGCCAGCAGTCCTCCACCGGAACTAGTCGAATCCTGGAACTACGAGCAGTACTTC.

The V gene is TRBV4-2, the J gene TRBJ2-2; D may be TRBD1 or TRBD2 (5 bases each). The CDR3 has 16 residues. Germline assignment: CDR1 LGHNA and CDR2 YNFKEQ. Trimming stripped 4 bases from V and 4 bases from J, with 16 bases between. This chain's CDR3 is CASSREGRGPTGELFF. In DNA, the CDR3 is TGTGCCAGCAGCCGAGAGGGGAGAGGGCCCACCGGGGAGCTGTTTTTT.

The chain uses TRBV6-1 and TRBJ1-4; TRBD1 might be the D (6 bases). V was cut by 6 bases and J by 7 bases, with 15 bases left in between. The CDR3 has 14 amino acids. The germline CDR1 and CDR2 sequences are MNHNS and SASEGT. CDR3: CASSETGISEKLFF. As DNA, the CDR3 is TGTGCCAGCAGCGAAACAGGGATCAGTGAAAAACTGTTTTTT.

This chain links TRBV14 with TRBJ2-1; D is uncertain. CDR3 length: 13 amino acids. The V gene's germline CDR1 is SGHDN and CDR2 FVKESK. V was clipped by 1 base and J by 2 bases, with 3 bases between them. In nucleotides, the CDR3 is TGTGCCAGCAGCCAAGGGCCCTACAATGAGCAGTTCTTC. The encoded protein is CASSQGPYNEQFF.

The CDR3 sequence is CASTQTRDLQETQYF. CDR3 bases: TGTGCCAGCACCCAGACCCGGGACTTGCAAGAGACCCAGTACTTC. The chain couples TRBV4-2 to TRBJ2-5; possibly TRBD2 for D (6 bases). Trimming stripped 7 bases from V and 2 bases from J, with 17 bases between. Germline V CDR1 and CDR2: LGHNA, YNFKEQ. The CDR3 is 15 amino acids.